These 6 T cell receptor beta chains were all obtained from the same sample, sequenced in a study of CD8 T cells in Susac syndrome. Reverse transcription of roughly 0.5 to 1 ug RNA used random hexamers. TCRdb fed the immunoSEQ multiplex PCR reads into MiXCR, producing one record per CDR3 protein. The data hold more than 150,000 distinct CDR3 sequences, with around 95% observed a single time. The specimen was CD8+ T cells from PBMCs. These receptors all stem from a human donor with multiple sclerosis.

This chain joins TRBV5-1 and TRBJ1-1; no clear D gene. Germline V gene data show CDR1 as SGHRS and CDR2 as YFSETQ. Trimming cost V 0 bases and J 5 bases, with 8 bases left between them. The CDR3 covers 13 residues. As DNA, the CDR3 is TGCGCCAGCAGCTTGGAAGGTGGGACTGAAGCTTTCTTT. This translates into CASSLEGGTEAFF.

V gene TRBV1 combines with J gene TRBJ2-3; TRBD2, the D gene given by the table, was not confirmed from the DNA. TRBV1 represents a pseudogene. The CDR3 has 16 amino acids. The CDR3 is CTSSQEVAGEADTQYF. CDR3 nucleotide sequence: TGCACCAGCAGCCAAGAGGTAGCGGGGGAGGCAGATACGCAGTATTTT.

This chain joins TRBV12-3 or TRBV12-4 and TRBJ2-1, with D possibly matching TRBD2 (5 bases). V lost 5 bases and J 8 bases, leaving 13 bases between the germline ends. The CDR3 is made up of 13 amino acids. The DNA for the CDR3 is TGTGCCAGCAGTCCAACTAGTTTGGATGAGCAGTTCTTC. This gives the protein CASSPTSLDEQFF.

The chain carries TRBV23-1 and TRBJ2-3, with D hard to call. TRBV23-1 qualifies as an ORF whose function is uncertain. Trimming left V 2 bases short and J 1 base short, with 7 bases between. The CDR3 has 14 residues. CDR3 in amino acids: CASSQDICTDTQYF. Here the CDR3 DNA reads TGCGCCAGCAGTCAAGACATTTGCACAGATACGCAGTATTTT.

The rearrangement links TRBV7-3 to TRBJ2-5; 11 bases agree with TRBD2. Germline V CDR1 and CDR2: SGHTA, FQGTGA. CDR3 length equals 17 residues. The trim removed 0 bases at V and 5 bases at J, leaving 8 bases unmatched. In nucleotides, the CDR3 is TGTGCCAGCAGCTTAACAGGGCTAGCGGGGGGCTCGGAGACCCAGTACTTC. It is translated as CASSLTGLAGGSETQYF.

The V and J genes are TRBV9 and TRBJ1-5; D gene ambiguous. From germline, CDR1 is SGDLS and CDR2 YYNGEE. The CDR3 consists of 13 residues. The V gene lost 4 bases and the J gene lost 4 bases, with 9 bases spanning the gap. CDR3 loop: CASSPGENQPQHF. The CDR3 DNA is TGTGCCAGCAGCCCCGGTGAGAATCAGCCCCAGCATTTT. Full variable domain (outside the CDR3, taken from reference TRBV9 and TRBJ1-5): DSGVTQTPKHLITATGQRVTLRCSPRSGDLSVYWYQQSLDQGLQFLIQYYNGEERAKGNILERFSAQQFPDLHSELNLSSLELGDSALYFCASSPGENQPQHFGDGTRLSIL.